This T cell receptor (beta chain) emerged from a study of technical replicates of blood from a handful of donors (dated by TCRdb to the late 2010s). After removal of 9 bases from V and 2 bases from J, the junction retains 7 bases not matched to a gene. Taken from the germline V gene (reference sequence), the CDR1 and CDR2 loops are LNHDA and SQIVND. Reading from cysteine to phenylalanine, the CDR3 counts 15 amino acids. Only CDR3 DNA is held: 45 bases, read in frame from base 1. This clone was seen a few times. Its target antigen remains unknown. Nothing much larger sits one base from this clone, and base qualities are not available. Receptors were amplified or captured by the immunoSEQ multiplex PCR assay. TCRdb re-hosts the immuneACCESS table, in-frame sequences only. Its copies lack some clones; in the studies checked, an unresolved V gene accounts for under half of them, and the cause for the rest is not known. Within this sample are about 72,000 clones, with over 85% of them counted one time only. The ten largest clonotypes hold about 0.35% of the sample.

The receptor was isolated from a human donor in good health. Recombination connected TRBV19 to TRBJ1-5, with 10 central nucleotides matching TRBD1. What was sequenced was T cells isolated from PBMCs. CDR3 protein: CASCPGTGGNQPQHF. The bases are TGTGCCAGCTGCCCCGGGACAGGGGGCAATCAGCCCCAGCATTTT.